These 25 T cell receptor beta chains share one sample of origin, sequenced in a study of blood T cell repertoires in COVID-19. Clones were sequenced by immunoSEQ multiplex PCR, and TCRdb holds only the in-frame ones, with some missing. The sample lists 400,000 or so clones, less than 95% occurring once. Sequencing was done on a sample of PBMCs or T cells enriched from blood (not recorded which). The receptor source for this set is a man in his late teens or twenties who had recovered from COVID-19.

V gene TRBV29-1 combines with J gene TRBJ2-2, with 8 bases aligning to TRBD1. The CDR3 has 15 amino acids. J lost 6 bases, V lost 5 bases, and 11 bases had no gene match. The germline V gene has CDR1 SQVTM and CDR2 ANQGSEA. In nucleotides, the CDR3 is TGCAGCGTTCGGGGAGCACAGGGGGTTGCCGGGGAGCTGTTTTTT. Translated, it gives CSVRGAQGVAGELFF.

CDR3 loop: CASSFGVGSGYYEQYF. The CDR3 nucleotides read TGTGCCAGCAGCTTCGGGGTTGGTAGCGGGTACTACGAGCAGTACTTC. This chain uses TRBV5-4 with TRBJ2-7, with TRBD2 matching 7 bases. This CDR3 is 16 amino acids long. The V gene's germline CDR1 is SGHNT and CDR2 YYREEE (reference sequence). V dropped 2 bases and J dropped 3; count of bases not matched to a gene: 11.

The V call is TRBV2, the J call TRBJ2-3; D is unresolved. Trimming pared 7 bases from V and 5 bases from J, leaving 13 bases between. Germline values: CDR1 SNHLY, CDR2 FYNNEI. This CDR3 region has 13 residues. The CDR3 reads CASKEKVRDTQYF. The CDR3 coding sequence is TGTGCCAGCAAGGAGAAGGTTCGAGATACGCAGTATTTT. Based on the CDR3 plus reference TRBV2 and TRBJ2-3, the full variable domain is EPEVTQTPSHQVTQMGQEVILRCVPISNHLYFYWYRQILGQKVEFLVSFYNNEISEKSEIFDDQFSVERPDGSNFTLKIRSTKLEDSAMYFCASKEKVRDTQYFGPGTRLTVL.

The chain employs TRBV7-9 and TRBJ1-5, with D tentatively TRBD1 (6 bases). Germline-derived CDR1 and CDR2 are SEHNR and FQNEAQ (reference sequence). V dropped 5 bases and J dropped 5 bases, with 19 bases sitting between them. The length of the CDR3 is 16 residues. The CDR3 DNA sequence: TGTGCCAGCAGCCCCAACTCGGACAGACCCCATCAGCCCCAGCATTTT. It codes for CASSPNSDRPHQPQHF.

This chain joins TRBV6-1 and TRBJ2-5; D is possibly TRBD2 (7 bases). Trimming took 3 bases from V and 4 from J, leaving 12 bases between them. The CDR3 contains 14 residues. Germline V gives CDR1 MNHNS, CDR2 SASEGT. CDR3 DNA sequence: TGTGCCAGCAGTGAGGGGGGGGCCCGAGAGACCCAGTACTTC. Amino acids: CASSEGGARETQYF.

This clone was seen just once. The chain recombines TRBV5-1 with TRBJ2-1; 15 nucleotides match TRBD2. Trimming cost V 3 bases and J 12 bases; bases outside gene matches: 10. Germline V gives CDR1 SGHRS, CDR2 YFSETQ. The CDR3 length is 16 residues. The CDR3 DNA reads as TGCGCCAGCAGCTCGAACCCGGGACTAGCGGGAGGCTTGCAGTTCTTC. Translated: CASSSNPGLAGGLQFF.

This chain joins TRBV18 and TRBJ1-1; the match to TRBD1 covers 9 bases. CDR3 length equals 15 residues. Germline lookup yields CDR1 KGHSH and CDR2 LQKENI. V shed 4 bases and J 7 bases; nucleotides not matched to a gene: 10. The CDR3 sequence: CASSLTGQGGYEAFF. The CDR3 nucleotides are TGTGCCAGCTCACTCACGGGACAGGGAGGTTATGAAGCTTTCTTT. The full variable domain, completed using reference TRBV18 and TRBJ1-1, is NAGVMQNPRHLVRRRGQEARLRCSPMKGHSHVYWYRQLPEEGLKFMVYLQKENIIDESGMPKERFSAEFPKEGPSILRIQQVVRGDSAAYFCASSLTGQGGYEAFFGQGTRLTVV.

The rearrangement uses TRBV15 and TRBJ2-2; no firm D call. Trimming stripped 1 base from V and 3 bases from J, with 9 bases between. This CDR3 is 15 amino acids long. CDR1 and CDR2 (germline): LNHNV, YYDKDF (reference sequence). For the CDR3, the DNA is TGTGCCACCAGCAGAGCTGTGGGCTACACCGGGGAGCTGTTTTTT. It yields the protein CATSRAVGYTGELFF.

In the case of this clone: One end of the junction does not line up with germline, which may come from a read error. The CDR3 DNA follows: TGTGCCAGCAGTTATGGGCCCTACAATTCACCCCTCCACTTT. This encodes CASSYGPYNSPLHF. This chain connects TRBV6-6 to TRBJ1-6; D unresolved. This CDR3 spans 14 amino acids. CDR1 is MNHNY and CDR2 is SVGAGI in the germline V gene (reference sequence).

The chain carries TRBV18 and TRBJ1-2; tentative D call: TRBD1 (5 bases). This CDR3 comprises 15 residues. CDR1 and CDR2 (germline): KGHSH, LQKENI. Trimming removed 4 bases from V and 2 bases from J, with 14 bases in between. The CDR3 protein is CASSQQVPTNYGYTF. CDR3 coding DNA: TGTGCCAGCTCACAACAGGTACCCACCAACTATGGCTACACCTTC.

The chain recombines TRBV6-6 with TRBJ1-1; 8 bases align to TRBD1. Germline lookup yields CDR1 MNHNY and CDR2 SVGAGI (reference sequence). V shed 5 bases, J shed 3 bases, and the junction held 14 bases outside the gene matches. The CDR3 length is 17 residues. The CDR3 reads CASSPSGTGVRDTEAFF. In DNA form, the CDR3 reads TGTGCCAGCAGTCCCTCGGGGACAGGCGTTCGGGACACTGAAGCTTTCTTT.

The chain joins TRBV10-3 to TRBJ1-1, with 7 bases fitting TRBD1. The CDR3 is made up of 14 amino acids. Looked up from germline, CDR1 is ENHRY and CDR2 is SYGVKD. Trimming cost V 6 bases and J 1 base; bases outside gene matches: 5. CDR3 in DNA: TGTGCCATCAGCGGTAGGGACAGGAACACTGAAGCTTTCTTT. Its protein is CAISGRDRNTEAFF.

The J gene is TRBJ1-3, the V gene TRBV29-1; D unresolved. This CDR3 contains 12 residues. The V end lost 6 bases, the J end lost 0 bases, and 6 bases lay between the germline ends. Looked up from germline, CDR1 is SQVTM and CDR2 is ANQGSEA. The DNA of the CDR3 is TGCAGCGTGCGGGACTCTGGAAACACCATATATTTT. Translated, it gives CSVRDSGNTIYF.

The chain links TRBV3-1 (or the pseudogene TRBV3-2) to TRBJ1-1; TRBD1 matches 10 bases. CDR1 and CDR2 from the germline V gene are LGHDT and YNNKEL (reference sequence). The CDR3 has 16 amino acids. The trim removed 2 bases at V and 4 bases at J, leaving 7 bases unmatched. Here the CDR3 reads CASSQRTGGEGTEAFF. The CDR3 bases are TGTGCCAGCAGCCAAAGGACAGGGGGAGAAGGCACTGAAGCTTTCTTT.

J is TRBJ2-1 and V is TRBV2, with TRBD1 identical over 9 bases. In germline, CDR1 is SNHLY, CDR2 FYNNEI. After removal of 4 bases from V and 9 bases from J, the junction contained 7 bases not matched to a gene. CDR3 length: 14 residues. CDR3 DNA sequence: TGTGCCAGCAGTGTGGGACAGGGTCGGATTGAGCAGTTCTTC. This sequence encodes CASSVGQGRIEQFF.

In its sample, this clone was seen once. The chain combines TRBV7-9 with TRBJ1-2; D uncertain. CDR3 size: 12 residues. Trimming removed 5 bases at V and 5 bases at J, with 9 bases between. Germline V gene sequence: CDR1 SEHNR, CDR2 FQNEAQ (reference sequence). The CDR3 sequence is CASSQRIYGYTF. CDR3 nucleotides: TGTGCCAGCAGCCAGCGTATATATGGCTACACCTTC.

The V and J genes are TRBV9 and TRBJ2-3, with D maybe TRBD1 (5 bases). The V gene's germline CDR1 is SGDLS and CDR2 YYNGEE. This CDR3 spans 16 amino acids. The ends were cut back, 0 bases at V and 2 bases at J, with 13 bases in the middle. The DNA of the CDR3 is TGTGCCAGCAGCGTAGGGGGCAGCTCTATCACAGATACGCAGTATTTT. This translates into CASSVGGSSITDTQYF.

Only a few counts were recorded for this clone. The CDR3 DNA is TGTGCCTGGAAATATGCCAGGCGTAATGAAAAACTGTTTTTT. Amino acid sequence: CAWKYARRNEKLFF. This chain uses TRBV30 with TRBJ1-4; D is ambiguous. The germline V gene encodes CDR1 GTSNPN and CDR2 SVGIG (reference sequence). V lost 4 bases and J 4 bases, leaving 13 bases between the germline ends. The CDR3 length is 14 residues.

In DNA form, the CDR3 reads TGTGCCAGCAGCCAAGCCGCCGGGGAGCTGTTTTTT. Translated: CASSQAAGELFF. The chain links TRBV3-1 (or the pseudogene TRBV3-2) to TRBJ2-2, with D hard to call. This CDR3 contains 12 residues. Per the germline V gene, CDR1 is LGHDT and CDR2 is YNNKEL (reference sequence). Trimming cost V 1 base and J 6 bases, with 3 bases left between them.

The rearrangement joins TRBV20-1 to TRBJ2-5; 8 positions agree with TRBD2. Germline CDR1 DFQATT, CDR2 SNEGSKA (reference sequence). J lost 4 bases, V lost 3 bases, and 4 bases had no gene match. The CDR3 consists of 13 residues. This chain's CDR3 is CSASGGRLETQYF. CDR3 in DNA: TGCAGTGCTAGTGGCGGGAGGTTAGAGACCCAGTACTTC.

This rearrangement joins TRBV5-1 to TRBJ2-1; D uncertain. The V end lost 0 bases, the J end lost 3 bases, and 7 bases lay between the germline ends. Per germline, CDR1 SGHRS and CDR2 YFSETQ. The CDR3 loop spans 14 amino acids. The CDR3 coding sequence is TGCGCCAGCAGCTTGGGTGGGCTCTACAATGAGCAGTTCTTC. This gives the protein CASSLGGLYNEQFF.

The chain couples TRBV30 to TRBJ1-3, with 9 bases fitting TRBD1. The germline V gene encodes CDR1 GTSNPN and CDR2 SVGIG (reference sequence). The CDR3 runs 15 residues. The V and J ends lost 4 bases and 4 bases, in that order; junction bases with no gene match: 8. The CDR3 nucleotides read TGTGCCTGGACCGGACAGGGGCGGTTCGGAAACACCATATATTTT. Translated: CAWTGQGRFGNTIYF.

The chain is built from TRBV3-1 (or the pseudogene TRBV3-2) and TRBJ1-6; D ambiguous. The V gene's germline CDR1 is LGHDT and CDR2 YNNKEL (reference sequence). The V end lost 2 bases, the J end lost 2 bases, and 7 bases lay between the germline ends. This CDR3 has 15 residues. For the CDR3, the DNA is TGTGCCAGCAGCCAAAGCGGCACCTATAATTCACCCCTCCACTTT. This translates into CASSQSGTYNSPLHF.

This clone has a single count. V usage is TRBV29-1 and J usage is TRBJ1-1; a weak D match, TRBD1 (6 bases). The CDR3 has 13 amino acids. Trimming pared 4 bases from V and 3 bases from J, leaving 12 bases between. Per the germline V gene, CDR1 is SQVTM and CDR2 is ANQGSEA. The CDR3 DNA reads TGCAGCGTTGTGGGGGCGCGGGACACTGAAGCTTTCTTT. It codes for CSVVGARDTEAFF.

The rearrangement uses TRBV5-6 and TRBJ2-7; D is possibly TRBD1 (5 bases). Trimming shortened V by 0 bases and J by 1 base, and 17 bases separated the two germline ends. CDR1 SGHDT and CDR2 YYEEEE come from the germline V gene. The CDR3 runs to 17 residues. CDR3: CASSLGYGRASSYEQYF. CDR3 DNA: TGTGCCAGCAGCTTGGGTTACGGCAGGGCATCATCCTACGAGCAGTACTTC.